The table lists the clone carrying this T cell receptor (beta chain) with a count of one. The data are from a study of blood T cell repertoires in COVID-19. Across the whole study: From the United States, Italy and Spain came samples of acute and convalescent COVID-19.

Living in roughly 25 US areas, the participants were between roughly 18 and 90 years of age. People in the exposed group encountered a COVID-19 case within 2 weeks before entering the study. This CDR3 has 13 amino acids. The germline CDR1 and CDR2 sequences are WSHSY and SAAADI. V shed 8 bases and J 2 bases; nucleotides not matched to a gene: 5. Using immunoSEQ multiplex PCR, the repertoire was profiled, and TCRdb retains in-frame clones only, with some absent. The sample carries some 64,000 clones, more than 55% recorded once. The clonotype comes from a woman between 55 and 75 years old who had been exposed to COVID-19. Material: PBMCs or T cells enriched from blood (not recorded which). The V and J genes are TRBV10-2 and TRBJ1-2, with 7 bases identical to TRBD1. This CDR3 reads CASSAGGNYGYTF. The CDR3 nucleotides are TGCGCCAGCTCGGCAGGGGGAAACTATGGCTACACCTTC.